One and the same sample provided the 13 T cell receptor beta chains below, sequenced in a study of blood T cells in healthy people across ages. PCR was performed a second time for 7 to 11 cycles using a sample-barcoded 5' primer and a J-beta primer mix. TCRdb reprocessed the 5' RACE reads with MiXCR, giving one entry per CDR3 protein. The table has roughly 860,000 distinct CDR3 sequences, 62% seen once; the top ten hold approximately 30%. Sequences were obtained from blood. These TCRs come from a man aged 30 to 45 in good health.

This clonotype was recorded only once. This chain joins TRBV14 and TRBJ2-5, with TRBD2 identical over 9 bases. J gave up 6 bases and V 1 base, and 9 bases lay outside the gene matches. Germline V gene sequence: CDR1 SGHDN, CDR2 FVKESK. The CDR3 covers 16 residues. The CDR3 region has the DNA TGTGCCAGCAGCCAAGTTGAGGGACTAGCCGGGAAGACCCAGTACTTC. This sequence encodes CASSQVEGLAGKTQYF. Filled out from reference TRBV14 and TRBJ2-5, the complete variable domain reads EAGVTQFPSHSVIEKGQTVTLRCDPISGHDNLYWYRRVMGKEIKFLLHFVKESKQDESGMPNNRFLAERTGGTYSTLKVQPAELEDSGVYFCASSQVEGLAGKTQYFGPGTRLLVL.

The genes are TRBV28 and TRBJ2-6, with D unclear. The V and J ends lost 3 bases and 3 bases respectively, with 3 bases between them. The CDR3 totals 13 residues. Germline CDR1 and CDR2: MDHEN and SYDVKM. The CDR3 reads CASSLYGANVLTF. The CDR3 coding sequence is TGTGCCAGCAGTTTGTATGGGGCCAACGTCCTGACTTTC.

This clonotype was seen a few times. This chain links TRBV27 with TRBJ2-3, with 13 bases lining up with TRBD2. With V trimmed by 10 bases and J by 5 bases, 9 bases remained unmatched. CDR3 length: 15 residues. Germline V CDR1 and CDR2: MNHEY, SMNVEV (reference sequence). The CDR3 coding sequence is TGTGCCACCGCGGGACTAGCGGGACTAGGAGATACGCAGTATTTT. Translation gives CATAGLAGLGDTQYF.

The chain carries TRBV28 and TRBJ2-5, with D possibly TRBD2 on 5 matching bases. The V gene's germline CDR1 is MDHEN and CDR2 SYDVKM. The CDR3 contains 12 residues. V was clipped by 5 bases and J by 11 bases, with 15 bases between them. The CDR3 loop reads CASSPLSWEQYF. The CDR3 nucleotides read TGTGCCAGCAGTCCCCTTTCCTGGGAGCAGTACTTC.

J is TRBJ2-1 and V is TRBV28, with no clear D. TRBJ2-7 matches the DNA end more closely, so the J call is doubtful. CDR1 is MDHEN and CDR2 is SYDVKM in the germline V gene. There are 15 residues in the CDR3. This CDR3 is CASSLSSPGTNEQYF. The CDR3, as DNA: TGTGCCAGCAGTTTGTCCAGTCCGGGTACAAACGAGCAGTACTTC.

This clonotype was seen just once. This chain uses TRBV7-2 with TRBJ1-1, with D tentatively TRBD1 (5 bases). The CDR3 covers 14 residues. V was trimmed by 8 bases and J by 3 bases, leaving 16 bases between them. Germline V lookup: CDR1 SGHTA, CDR2 FQGNSA. The CDR3 is CASGWRGRDTEAFF. CDR3 bases: TGTGCCAGCGGATGGCGTGGCAGGGACACTGAAGCTTTCTTT.

The V call is TRBV7-2, the J call TRBJ1-2, with TRBD1 as a possible D gene (6 bases). V was trimmed by 5 bases and J by 6 bases, leaving 16 bases between them. This CDR3 contains 14 residues. CDR1 and CDR2 (germline): SGHTA, FQGNSA. This CDR3 reads CASSLQDKGDGYTF. The CDR3 coding sequence is TGTGCCAGCAGCCTACAGGACAAGGGGGATGGCTACACCTTC.

The J gene is TRBJ2-1, the V gene TRBV9; 14 bases align to TRBD2. The ends lost 4 bases at V and 3 bases at J; junction bases unmatched: 12. The CDR3 totals 19 residues. Germline V lookup: CDR1 SGDLS, CDR2 YYNGEE. The CDR3 reads CASSPRTSGGHPNYNEQFF. The DNA of the CDR3 is TGTGCCAGCAGCCCCCGGACTAGCGGGGGGCACCCCAACTACAATGAGCAGTTCTTC.

The rearrangement links TRBV4-3 to TRBJ2-5, with 11 bases fitting TRBD1. After removal of 4 bases from V and 11 bases from J, the junction contained 15 bases not matched to a gene. The CDR3 totals 16 residues. Germline CDR1 LGHNA, CDR2 YSLEER. The CDR3 coding sequence is TGCGCCAGCAGCCGGATGAACGGACAGGGGGCAAATGAGCAGTACTTC. This codes for CASSRMNGQGANEQYF.

The chain carries TRBV12-3 or TRBV12-4 and TRBJ2-3, with 8 bases fitting TRBD1. V lost 8 bases and J lost 3; bases outside the gene matches: 7. The CDR3 contains 14 residues. The CDR3 spells CASRGQGLTDTQYF. The CDR3 bases are TGTGCCAGCCGCGGACAGGGACTTACAGATACGCAGTATTTT.

The chain employs TRBV12-3 or TRBV12-4 and TRBJ2-5; D ambiguous. The CDR3 covers 13 residues. V was cut by 5 bases and J by 5 bases, with 12 bases left in between. The CDR3, as DNA: TGTGCCAGCAGTCACGAAGGGCGGGAGACCCAGTACTTC. The encoded protein is CASSHEGRETQYF.

V usage is TRBV28 and J usage is TRBJ2-4; possibly TRBD1 for D (6 bases). The CDR3 sequence is 14 residues long. With 6 bases removed from V and 2 bases from J, the gap between germline ends came to 11 bases. Germline CDR1 MDHEN, CDR2 SYDVKM. The CDR3 coding sequence is TGTGCCAGCAGGTTGACAGGAACCAAAAACATTCAGTACTTC. It encodes CASRLTGTKNIQYF.

Only a few counts were recorded for this clonotype. The chain is built from TRBV4-3 and TRBJ2-5; tentatively, D is TRBD1 (5 bases). This CDR3 region has 14 residues. Looked up from germline, CDR1 is LGHNA and CDR2 is YSLEER. Trimming shortened V by 2 bases and J by 4 bases, and 11 bases separated the two germline ends. The CDR3 DNA is TGCGCCAGCAGCCAACCGGGTACAGGAGAGACCCAGTACTTC. Translation gives CASSQPGTGETQYF.